These 10 T cell receptor beta chains share one sample of origin, sequenced in a study of T cell responses to AZD1222 COVID-19 vaccine. The method was immunoSEQ multiplex PCR; TCRdb's version includes in-frame clones alone and lacks a portion of them. The sample has nearly 110,000 clones, 80% to 95% seen once. Material: peripheral blood, obtained 28 days after the second AZD1222 dose. The receptors were gathered from an adult who received the AZD1222 COVID-19 vaccine.

The genes are TRBV27 and TRBJ1-4; D unclear. This CDR3 has 14 amino acids. Trimming took off 5 bases at V and 0 bases at J, with 7 bases between the two ends. Germline V CDR1 and CDR2: MNHEY, SMNVEV (reference sequence). Written as DNA, the CDR3 is TGTGCCAGCAGTGTCTATGCAACTAATGAAAAACTGTTTTTT. This gives the protein CASSVYATNEKLFF. The full variable domain, with the rest looked up from reference TRBV27 and TRBJ1-4, is EAQVTQNPRYLITVTGKKLTVTCSQNMNHEYMSWYRQDPGLGLRQIYYSMNVEVTDKGDVPEGYKVSRKEKRNFPLILESPSPNQTSLYFCASSVYATNEKLFFGSGTQLSVL.

The rearrangement joins TRBV4-1 to TRBJ2-5, with 14 nucleotides matching TRBD2. The CDR3 runs to 17 residues. J was trimmed by 9 bases and V by 5 bases; bases with no gene match: 14. Germline V gene lookup returns CDR1 MGHRA and CDR2 YSYEKL. The CDR3 nucleotides read TGCGCCAGCAGCATGCCGGGACTAGCGGGGGCCGCATCGGCCCAGTACTTC. It yields the protein CASSMPGLAGAASAQYF.

V usage is TRBV2 and J usage is TRBJ1-5; TRBD1 might be the D (5 bases). The germline CDR1 and CDR2 sequences are SNHLY and FYNNEI. Trimming shortened V by 8 bases and J by 5 bases, and 16 bases separated the two germline ends. The CDR3 is 14 amino acids. CDR3 sequence: CASRKGVGDQPQHF. The CDR3 DNA reads TGTGCCAGCCGGAAAGGGGTCGGGGATCAGCCCCAGCATTTT.

This clone appeared a few times. The chain recombines TRBV3-1 (or the pseudogene TRBV3-2) with TRBJ1-1; no clear D. From germline, CDR1 is LGHDT and CDR2 YNNKEL (reference sequence). With 4 bases removed from V and 6 bases from J, the gap between germline ends came to 15 bases. CDR3 length: 14 amino acids. This CDR3 is CASSPHGPASEAFF. CDR3 bases: TGTGCCAGCAGCCCCCATGGCCCGGCGTCTGAAGCTTTCTTT.

The chain employs TRBV11-3 and TRBJ2-2; 7 bases agree with TRBD1. Germline values: CDR1 SGHNT, CDR2 YENEEA. V dropped 5 bases and J dropped 7; count of bases not matched to a gene: 10. The CDR3 runs to 15 residues. As DNA, the CDR3 is TGTGCCAGCAGCCCAGTCACAGGGGTCATCGGGGAGCTGTTTTTT. Its protein is CASSPVTGVIGELFF. Using reference TRBV11-3 and TRBJ2-2 for the parts outside the CDR3, the full variable domain is EAGVVQSPRYKIIEKKQPVAFWCNPISGHNTLYWYLQNLGQGPELLIRYENEEAVDDSQLPKDRFSAERLKGVDSTLKIQPAELGDSAVYLCASSPVTGVIGELFFGEGSRLTVL.

The chain combines TRBV11-2 with TRBJ1-2, with D tentatively TRBD1 (5 bases). V lost 3 bases and J 8 bases, leaving 19 bases between the germline ends. CDR3 length: 15 residues. Germline CDR1 SGHAT, CDR2 FQNNGV. This chain's CDR3 is CASSFQTDEVDGYTF. DNA for the CDR3: TGTGCCAGCAGCTTCCAGACAGACGAGGTAGACGGCTACACCTTC.

This clone was seen only once. This chain joins TRBV3-1 (or the pseudogene TRBV3-2) and TRBJ2-5; TRBD2 aligns across 10 bases. The V gene end was trimmed by 4 bases and the J gene end by 1 base; junction bases not matched to a gene: 6. Germline CDR1 and CDR2: LGHDT and YNNKEL (reference sequence). The CDR3 runs to 16 residues. In DNA, the CDR3 is TGTGCCAGCAGCCCGAGCGGGGGGGCTACCCAAGAGACCCAGTACTTC. Its translation: CASSPSGGATQETQYF.

The chain couples TRBV6-5 to TRBJ2-1; D ambiguous. V was shortened by 6 bases and J by 1 base, with 13 bases between the two germline ends. Germline V gene lookup returns CDR1 MNHEY and CDR2 SVGAGI. The CDR3 is 15 amino acids. In DNA, the CDR3 is TGTGCCAGCAGCGCCGCCCACGGGTCCTACAATGAGCAGTTCTTC. This translates into CASSAAHGSYNEQFF.

The chain combines TRBV29-1 with TRBJ1-1; D not resolved. The CDR3 extends over 13 amino acids. Germline CDR1 and CDR2: SQVTM and ANQGSEA. Trimming left V 8 bases short and J 1 base short, with 14 bases between. Written as DNA, the CDR3 is TGCAGCACGGAAGGGTTGGGGAACACTGAAGCTTTCTTT. This translates into CSTEGLGNTEAFF.

The V call is TRBV6-5, the J call TRBJ1-1, with 7 bases matching TRBD1. This CDR3 has 15 amino acids. V shed 5 bases and J 4 bases; nucleotides not matched to a gene: 10. Germline assignment: CDR1 MNHEY and CDR2 SVGAGI. Here the CDR3 DNA reads TGTGCCAGCAGTCCTCCCCAGGGGGTCGTCACTGAAGCTTTCTTT. Translated, it gives CASSPPQGVVTEAFF.